The T cell receptor beta chain described here comes from a study of regulatory T cells in long-lasting Graves disease. Time point indicated: newly diagnosed GD, antithyroid drugs for less than 3 months. The TCR library was prepared using RNA isolated from PBMCs. Broader study findings: Newly diagnosed patients had higher TCR diversity than persistent Graves' patients did.

V dropped 5 bases and J dropped 0; count of bases not matched to a gene: 4. Per germline, CDR1 LNHDA and CDR2 SQIVND (reference sequence). This CDR3 is built from 16 residues. Comments on this clonotype: Its specificity is unknown.

Through Arm-PCR of CDR3 regions and iRepertoire HTBI primers, TCR beta libraries were built. Each CDR3 protein is one row after TCRdb ran MiXCR on the multiplex PCR reads. Of 250,000 to 300,000 distinct CDR3 sequences in the sample, more than 15% are singletons; the top ten hold approximately 14%. These data were likewise used in another study, on T cells in Graves' hyperthyroidism and ophthalmopathy. That publication notes: Diagnostic decisions used clinical symptoms, serum thyroxine and TRAb, thyroid ultrasound and orbital computed tomography.

This sequence joins TRBV19 and TRBJ2-6, with 7 bases identical to TRBD1. The material was peripheral blood mononuclear cells (PBMCs), obtained at new diagnosis, from a patient treated with antithyroid drugs. The sequence was collected from a woman aged 25 to 39 with Graves disease. The CDR3 nucleotides read TGTGCCAGTAGTGAAGGGACAGCCTCTGGGGCCAACGTCCTGACTTTC. It specifies CASSEGTASGANVLTF.